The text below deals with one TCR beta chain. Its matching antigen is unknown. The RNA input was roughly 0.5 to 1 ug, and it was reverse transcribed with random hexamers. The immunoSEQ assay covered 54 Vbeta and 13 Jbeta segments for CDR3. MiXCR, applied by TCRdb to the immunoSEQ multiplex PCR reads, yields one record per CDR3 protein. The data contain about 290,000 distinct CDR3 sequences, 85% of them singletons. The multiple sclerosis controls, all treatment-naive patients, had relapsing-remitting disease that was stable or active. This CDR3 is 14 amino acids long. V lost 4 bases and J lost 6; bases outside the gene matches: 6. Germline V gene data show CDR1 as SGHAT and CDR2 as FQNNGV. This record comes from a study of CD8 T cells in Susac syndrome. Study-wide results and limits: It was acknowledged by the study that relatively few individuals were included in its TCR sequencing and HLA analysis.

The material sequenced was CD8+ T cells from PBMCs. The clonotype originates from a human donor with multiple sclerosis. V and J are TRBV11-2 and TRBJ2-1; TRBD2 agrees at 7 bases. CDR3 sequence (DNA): TGTGCCAGCAGCTCCGGACTAGTACCCAATGAGCAGTTCTTC. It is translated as CASSSGLVPNEQFF. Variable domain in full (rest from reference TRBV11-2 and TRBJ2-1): EAGVAQSPRYKIIEKRQSVAFWCNPISGHATLYWYQQILGQGPKLLIQFQNNGVVDDSQLPKDRFSAERLKGVDSTLKIQPAKLEDSAVYLCASSSGLVPNEQFFGPGTRLTVL.